This T cell receptor (beta chain) was identified during a study of T cell repertoires in cytomegalovirus infection. Study-level background: Matching HLA type and CMV infection were both indicated by public TCR beta signatures.

This clonotype was found many times. V dropped 9 bases and J dropped 14 bases, with 23 bases sitting between them. Germline V CDR1 and CDR2: SNHLY, FYNNEI. The CDR3 is 13 residues long. TCRdb called the reads again in MiXCR, with one record for every CDR3 protein. This table has just under 300,000 distinct CDR3 sequences, 9.6% appearing once. V gene TRBV2 combines with J gene TRBJ2-1, with a tentative D call TRBD2 (6 bases). The specimen sequenced was PBMCs. This receptor was obtained from a human donor in good health (CMV status not recorded). Some clones in this sample may be carry-over from other donors' samples. The DNA of the CDR3 is TGTGCCAGAGGAGCTTCCGGACCCTCGGGGGAGTTCTTC. Its translation is CARGASGPSGEFF.